This T cell receptor (beta chain) was retrieved from a study of blood T cell repertoires in COVID-19. Study-wide context: There were acute and convalescent COVID-19 samples, and they came from the United States, Italy and Spain.

The study drew participants aged about 18 to 89 years from around 24 US areas. Cohort assignment relied on participant-reported clinical history. The germline V and J ends were trimmed by 5 bases and 9 bases, with 16 bases remaining between them. Germline V gene data show CDR1 as SGHAT and CDR2 as FQNNGV. The CDR3 runs to 13 residues. The table came from immunoSEQ multiplex PCR; TCRdb's copy has only in-frame clones and leaves some out. The sample comprises roughly 270,000 clones, about four fifths of which are singletons, and approximately 5% rests with the top ten. The sequenced sample was PBMCs or T cells enriched from blood (not recorded which). The origin of this receptor is a man in his forties who had been exposed to COVID-19. The chain uses TRBV11-2 and TRBJ1-2, with D maybe TRBD1 (5 bases). The CDR3: CASSPQGIGSYTF. The CDR3 coding sequence is TGTGCCAGCAGCCCCCAGGGTATTGGGAGCTACACCTTC.